Listed below are T cell receptor beta chains from one sample, sequenced in a study of T cell responses to AZD1222 COVID-19 vaccine. Only in-frame clones appear in the TCRdb table, and some are missing; sequencing was by immunoSEQ multiplex PCR. The sample lists about 120,000 clones; roughly 90% were seen once. The material sequenced was peripheral blood, taken on day 0 of AZD1222 vaccination. The receptors come from an adult in good health. CDR3s include the opening cysteine and the closing phenylalanine or tryptophan. Each record gives: V gene, clone size, D gene, J gene, CDR3 protein, CDR3 DNA. D genes are given only for firm matches. Size values are once, few and many counts, or a class for expanded clones, and some rows have none.

v_call: TRBV6-5; clone_size: .; d_call: .; j_call: TRBJ1-5; cdr3_aa: CASIVSRATNQPQHF; cdr3_nt: TGTGCCAGCATAGTGTCCCGGGCCACCAATCAGCCCCAGCATTTT
v_call: TRBV19; clone_size: .; d_call: .; j_call: TRBJ1-1; cdr3_aa: CASSIKTNTEAFF; cdr3_nt: TGTGCCAGTAGTATTAAAACGAACACTGAAGCTTTCTTT
v_call: TRBV19; clone_size: medium-sized; d_call: .; j_call: TRBJ2-1; cdr3_aa: CASSIARDSYNEQFF; cdr3_nt: TGTGCCAGTAGTATTGCCAGGGACTCCTACAATGAGCAGTTCTTC
v_call: TRBV10-2; clone_size: .; d_call: TRBD1; j_call: TRBJ1-4; cdr3_aa: CASRVGQSNEKLFF; cdr3_nt: TGCGCCAGCAGGGTGGGACAGAGTAATGAAAAACTGTTTTTT
v_call: TRBV10-3; clone_size: .; d_call: .; j_call: TRBJ1-4; cdr3_aa: CAISESPGRGNEKLFF; cdr3_nt: TGTGCCATCAGTGAGTCCCCGGGACGGGGTAATGAAAAACTGTTTTTT
v_call: TRBV2; clone_size: .; d_call: .; j_call: TRBJ1-2; cdr3_aa: CASCEGGNFYGYTF; cdr3_nt: TGTGCCAGCTGCGAGGGGGGGAATTTCTATGGCTACACCTTC
v_call: TRBV4-2; clone_size: .; d_call: .; j_call: TRBJ1-2; cdr3_aa: CASSQTGGARGGYGYTF; cdr3_nt: TGTGCCAGCAGCCAGACCGGGGGGGCGCGGGGCGGCTATGGCTACACCTTC
v_call: TRBV12-3/TRBV12-4; clone_size: .; d_call: TRBD1; j_call: TRBJ1-2; cdr3_aa: CASSGTGHGYTF; cdr3_nt: TGTGCCAGCAGTGGGACAGGGCATGGCTACACCTTC
v_call: TRBV9; clone_size: once; d_call: .; j_call: TRBJ2-7; cdr3_aa: CASSVSGVGVGEQYF; cdr3_nt: TGTGCCAGCAGCGTATCGGGTGTGGGGGTCGGCGAGCAGTACTTC
v_call: TRBV10-3; clone_size: .; d_call: TRBD1; j_call: TRBJ2-7; cdr3_aa: CAVKKTGVSYEQYF; cdr3_nt: TGTGCCGTCAAGAAAACAGGGGTTTCCTACGAGCAGTACTTC
v_call: TRBV27; clone_size: .; d_call: .; j_call: TRBJ2-5; cdr3_aa: CASTRAGALETQYF; cdr3_nt: TGTGCCAGCACCCGTGCGGGGGCCCTAGAGACCCAGTACTTC
v_call: TRBV24-1; clone_size: .; d_call: .; j_call: TRBJ2-3; cdr3_aa: CATSDPQGTDTQYF; cdr3_nt: TGTGCCACCAGTGATCCTCAGGGGACAGATACGCAGTATTTT
v_call: TRBV28; clone_size: .; d_call: .; j_call: TRBJ1-2; cdr3_aa: CASSIARSRGYTF; cdr3_nt: TGTGCCAGCAGTATCGCTCGCTCGCGAGGCTACACCTTC
v_call: TRBV18; clone_size: .; d_call: TRBD1; j_call: TRBJ2-7; cdr3_aa: CASSPGQAGSYEQYF; cdr3_nt: TGTGCCAGCTCACCCGGACAGGCTGGCTCCTACGAGCAGTACTTC
v_call: TRBV6-5; clone_size: .; d_call: .; j_call: TRBJ2-7; cdr3_aa: CASSTPYEQYF; cdr3_nt: TGTGCCAGCAGTACCCCATACGAGCAGTACTTC
v_call: TRBV5-8; clone_size: .; d_call: .; j_call: TRBJ1-1; cdr3_aa: CASSLGQFTEAFF; cdr3_nt: TGTGCCAGCAGCCTCGGACAGTTCACTGAAGCTTTCTTT
v_call: TRBV19; clone_size: .; d_call: .; j_call: TRBJ2-7; cdr3_aa: CASSISPGSYEQYF; cdr3_nt: TGTGCCAGTAGTATCTCTCCGGGATCCTACGAGCAGTACTTC
v_call: TRBV4-3; clone_size: .; d_call: .; j_call: TRBJ2-2; cdr3_aa: CASSQDWSYLQGGELFF; cdr3_nt: TGCGCCAGCAGCCAAGATTGGTCTTACCTCCAGGGCGGGGAGCTGTTTTTT
v_call: TRBV6-5; clone_size: .; d_call: .; j_call: TRBJ1-5; cdr3_aa: CASSYSPASNQPQHF; cdr3_nt: TGTGCCAGCAGTTACTCCCCAGCGAGCAATCAGCCCCAGCATTTT
v_call: TRBV5-1; clone_size: .; d_call: TRBD1; j_call: TRBJ2-7; cdr3_aa: CASSLVSGTGVSYEQYF; cdr3_nt: TGCGCCAGCAGCTTGGTATCTGGGACAGGGGTCTCCTACGAGCAGTACTTC
v_call: TRBV4-3; clone_size: .; d_call: .; j_call: TRBJ2-7; cdr3_aa: CASSQDKTVYEQYF; cdr3_nt: TGCGCCAGCAGCCAAGATAAGACGGTCTACGAGCAGTACTTC
v_call: TRBV3-1/TRBV3-2; clone_size: .; d_call: .; j_call: TRBJ2-3; cdr3_aa: CASSPLYQTDTQYF; cdr3_nt: TGTGCCAGCAGCCCTCTCTACCAAACAGATACGCAGTATTTT
v_call: TRBV2; clone_size: few; d_call: .; j_call: TRBJ2-5; cdr3_aa: CASKGDQETQYF; cdr3_nt: TGTGCCAGCAAAGGCGATCAAGAGACCCAGTACTTC